This is a list of T cell receptor beta chains from one sample in a study of shared clonotypes between healthy human individuals. Assay: immunoSEQ multiplex PCR; the TCRdb copy retains only in-frame clones and omits some. The data show 2.3 million or so clones, with approximately 95% seen just once and 0.39% held by the top ten. The sample comprised naive CD4+ T cells from PBMCs. Every receptor here comes from a young man in good health. Some clones in this sample may be carry-over from other donors' samples. Both conserved end residues are part of each CDR3. Each record gives: V gene, clone size, J gene, D gene, CDR3 DNA, CDR3 protein. A D gene is named only where the DNA matches it firmly. Expanded clones are given a class, and other clones once, few, many or no size at all.

V: TRBV6-6; size: NA; J: TRBJ2-3; D: TRBD1; DNA: TGTGCCAGCACCAAGGGTCAGGGGGCAGGTGCAGATACGCAGTATTTT; CDR3: CASTKGQGAGADTQYF
V: TRBV4-3; size: NA; J: TRBJ2-3; D: TRBD2; DNA: TGCGCCAGCAGCCCCGGTGGGGGAGGGCCCTTCACAGATACGCAGTATTTT; CDR3: CASSPGGGGPFTDTQYF
V: TRBV7-8; size: once; J: TRBJ2-1; D: TRBD1; DNA: TGTGCCAGCAGCCGTAACAGGGGCTCCTACAATGAGCAGTTCTTC; CDR3: CASSRNRGSYNEQFF
V: TRBV6-4; size: NA; J: TRBJ1-2; D: NA; DNA: TGTGCCAGCAGCCCCACCCACATAGCCCAAGGATATGGCTACACCTTC; CDR3: CASSPTHIAQGYGYTF
V: TRBV7-9; size: NA; J: TRBJ2-5; D: NA; DNA: TGTGCCGGGACGATAGGGTCGAGGGAGACCCAGTACTTC; CDR3: CAGTIGSRETQYF
V: TRBV7-9; size: NA; J: TRBJ2-3; D: NA; DNA: TGTGCCAGCAGCTTAGCAGTGGGGAGCACAGATACGCAGTATTTT; CDR3: CASSLAVGSTDTQYF
V: TRBV11-2; size: NA; J: TRBJ2-3; D: NA; DNA: TGTGCCAGTCAGCTTGGGGTGTTGCGGACAGATACGCAGTATTTT; CDR3: CASQLGVLRTDTQYF
V: TRBV5-1; size: NA; J: TRBJ2-3; D: NA; DNA: TGCGCCAGCAGAAATTTGATAGCGGCGACAGATACGCAGTATTTT; CDR3: CASRNLIAATDTQYF
V: TRBV5-1; size: NA; J: TRBJ2-7; D: NA; DNA: TGCGCCAGCAGCTTGGGCCATGGGGCCGAGCAGTACTTC; CDR3: CASSLGHGAEQYF
V: TRBV30; size: NA; J: TRBJ1-5; D: TRBD1; DNA: TGTGCCTGGAGTACCGGGACAGGGGGCAATCAGCCCCAGCATTTT; CDR3: CAWSTGTGGNQPQHF
V: TRBV5-4; size: once; J: TRBJ1-1; D: TRBD1; DNA: TGTGCCAGCAGCCATGGACAGGGGGTGCCATTCGCTGAAGCTTTCTTT; CDR3: CASSHGQGVPFAEAFF
V: TRBV4-3; size: NA; J: TRBJ1-2; D: NA; DNA: TGCGCCAGCAGCCAAGGTGAGGACGGCTATGGCTACACCTTC; CDR3: CASSQGEDGYGYTF
V: TRBV18; size: NA; J: TRBJ2-7; D: TRBD2; DNA: TGTGCCAGCTCACCACGTACGGCGACTAGCGGGAGATCCGAGCAGTACTTC; CDR3: CASSPRTATSGRSEQYF
V: TRBV27; size: once; J: TRBJ2-7; D: NA; DNA: TGTGCCAGCATGCCAAACTTCGGGTTCGAGCAGTACTTC; CDR3: CASMPNFGFEQYF
V: TRBV2; size: NA; J: TRBJ2-7; D: NA; DNA: TGTGCCAGCAGTTCAGGGCTGACCTACGAGCAGTACTTC; CDR3: CASSSGLTYEQYF
V: TRBV11-2; size: NA; J: TRBJ1-2; D: NA; DNA: TGTGCCAGCAGCCTCGCGGGGTATGGCTACACCTTC; CDR3: CASSLAGYGYTF
V: TRBV5-1; size: NA; J: TRBJ2-7; D: TRBD1; DNA: TGCGCCAGCAGAGGGACAGGGACCTCCTACGAGCAGTACTTC; CDR3: CASRGTGTSYEQYF
V: TRBV5-1; size: once; J: TRBJ2-7; D: TRBD1; DNA: TGCGCCAGCAGCTTTACCCAGGGGGTAATGTCCTACGAGCAGTACTTC; CDR3: CASSFTQGVMSYEQYF
V: TRBV15; size: NA; J: TRBJ2-7; D: TRBD1; DNA: TGTGCCACCAGCAGAGATACCGGACAGGGCTACGAGCAGTACTTC; CDR3: CATSRDTGQGYEQYF
V: TRBV6-5; size: NA; J: TRBJ2-1; D: NA; DNA: TGTGCCAGCAGTCGCCAACTCTACAATGAGCAGTTCTTC; CDR3: CASSRQLYNEQFF
V: TRBV9; size: NA; J: TRBJ1-2; D: TRBD1; DNA: TGTGCCAGCAGCGCAAGGGGGCAGGGTGGCTACACCTTC; CDR3: CASSARGQGGYTF
V: TRBV4-1; size: few; J: TRBJ1-2; D: TRBD1; DNA: TGCGCCAGCAGCCTCCAGGTAGGGGGCGAATACTATGGCTACACCTTC; CDR3: CASSLQVGGEYYGYTF
V: TRBV7-3; size: NA; J: TRBJ1-1; D: NA; DNA: TGTGCCAGCAGTTCCACGACAGGAAGTTTGGCTTTCTTT; CDR3: CASSSTTGSLAFF
V: TRBV28; size: NA; J: TRBJ2-7; D: TRBD2; DNA: TGTGCCAGCAGTTCGCTAGCGGTGATATACGAGCAGTACTTC; CDR3: CASSSLAVIYEQYF
V: TRBV7-9; size: NA; J: TRBJ2-1; D: NA; DNA: TGTGCCAGCAGCTTGGGGCTCACCAGCGGCCCCTACAATGAGCAGTTCTTC; CDR3: CASSLGLTSGPYNEQFF
V: TRBV2; size: NA; J: TRBJ2-3; D: TRBD2; DNA: TGTGCCAGCAGTGGGGCGGGGAGGGGCGCAGATACGCAGTATTTT; CDR3: CASSGAGRGADTQYF
V: TRBV6-1; size: NA; J: TRBJ2-1; D: TRBD2; DNA: TGTGCCAGCAGTAACCCCCAGGGACTAGCGGGACTGCAGTTCTTC; CDR3: CASSNPQGLAGLQFF
V: TRBV5-6; size: NA; J: TRBJ1-2; D: NA; DNA: TGTGCCAGCAGCCCGACACGCCATGTCCTGCGGGGCTACACCTTC; CDR3: CASSPTRHVLRGYTF
V: TRBV4-2; size: NA; J: TRBJ1-1; D: NA; DNA: TGTGCCAGCAGCCAAGAATGGAGGCCTAGGGGGATGAACACTGAAGCTTTCTTT; CDR3: CASSQEWRPRGMNTEAFF
V: TRBV5-1; size: once; J: TRBJ2-7; D: NA; DNA: TGCGCCAGCAGCTCGGACTCGTACGAGCAGTACTTC; CDR3: CASSSDSYEQYF
V: TRBV13; size: NA; J: TRBJ2-7; D: TRBD1; DNA: TGTGCCAGCAGCCCGGACAGGGGGGCAGGACACGAGCAGTACTTC; CDR3: CASSPDRGAGHEQYF
V: TRBV27; size: NA; J: TRBJ1-5; D: NA; DNA: TGTGCCAGCAACGAGGGAACAGGGCGTAATCAGCCCCAGCATTTT; CDR3: CASNEGTGRNQPQHF
V: TRBV21-1; size: NA; J: TRBJ2-7; D: NA; DNA: TGTGCCAGCAGCCAGGGCCACAGCCGAGGGAGTGAGTACGAGCAGTACTTC; CDR3: CASSQGHSRGSEYEQYF
V: TRBV4-2; size: NA; J: TRBJ2-5; D: NA; DNA: TGTGCCAGCAGCCAAGATTTACGAGTGTTGGAGACCCAGTACTTC; CDR3: CASSQDLRVLETQYF
V: TRBV5-6; size: NA; J: TRBJ2-7; D: TRBD2; DNA: TGTGCCAGCAGCTGGGGGCTAGCGGGGAGGGCCTACGAGCAGTACTTC; CDR3: CASSWGLAGRAYEQYF
V: TRBV6-1; size: NA; J: TRBJ1-1; D: TRBD1; DNA: TGTGCCAGCAGTAGACAGGGAGGGAGCACTGAAGCTTTCTTT; CDR3: CASSRQGGSTEAFF
V: TRBV6-5; size: NA; J: TRBJ2-5; D: NA; DNA: TGTGCCAGCAGTCCCCCGGGACACGGGCCGGAGACCCAGTACTTC; CDR3: CASSPPGHGPETQYF
V: TRBV9; size: NA; J: TRBJ2-3; D: NA; DNA: TGTGCCAGCAGCGTAGGGGTAGGTAGCACAGATACGCAGTATTTT; CDR3: CASSVGVGSTDTQYF
V: TRBV6-5; size: NA; J: TRBJ1-1; D: NA; DNA: TGTGCCAGCAGTTATCGGCAGGTGAACACTGAAGCTTTCTTT; CDR3: CASSYRQVNTEAFF
V: TRBV28; size: once; J: TRBJ2-1; D: NA; DNA: TGTGCCAGCACCCCCGGGACTGGAACCTACAATGAGCAGTTCTTC; CDR3: CASTPGTGTYNEQFF
V: TRBV18; size: NA; J: TRBJ1-1; D: TRBD1; DNA: TGTGCCAGCTCGCTTCTACAGGGGGCGTATGGTCAGGCTGAAGCTTTCTTT; CDR3: CASSLLQGAYGQAEAFF
V: TRBV4-1; size: NA; J: TRBJ2-4; D: NA; DNA: TGCGCCAGCAGCCAAGGGCCGGGTTCTAGCCAGGCCAAAAACATTCAGTACTTC; CDR3: CASSQGPGSSQAKNIQYF
V: TRBV19; size: NA; J: TRBJ2-7; D: TRBD2; DNA: TGTGCCAGTAGGAGGGGACCTAGCGGGAGCTCCTACGAGCAGTACTTC; CDR3: CASRRGPSGSSYEQYF
V: TRBV18; size: NA; J: TRBJ1-1; D: NA; DNA: TGTGCCAGCTCTCTAGACCGGACCACTGAAGCTTTCTTT; CDR3: CASSLDRTTEAFF
V: TRBV4-3; size: NA; J: TRBJ1-2; D: NA; DNA: TGCGCCAGCAGCCAAGATAGAGGGGCTGGTGGCTACACCTTC; CDR3: CASSQDRGAGGYTF
V: TRBV6-1; size: NA; J: TRBJ2-7; D: NA; DNA: TGTGCCAGCAGTGAAGGGCCCGCGGTAAGCTCCTACGAGCAGTACTTC; CDR3: CASSEGPAVSSYEQYF
V: TRBV12-5; size: NA; J: TRBJ1-3; D: NA; DNA: TGTGCTAGTGGCCCCGGGGACTCTGGAAACACCATATATTTT; CDR3: CASGPGDSGNTIYF